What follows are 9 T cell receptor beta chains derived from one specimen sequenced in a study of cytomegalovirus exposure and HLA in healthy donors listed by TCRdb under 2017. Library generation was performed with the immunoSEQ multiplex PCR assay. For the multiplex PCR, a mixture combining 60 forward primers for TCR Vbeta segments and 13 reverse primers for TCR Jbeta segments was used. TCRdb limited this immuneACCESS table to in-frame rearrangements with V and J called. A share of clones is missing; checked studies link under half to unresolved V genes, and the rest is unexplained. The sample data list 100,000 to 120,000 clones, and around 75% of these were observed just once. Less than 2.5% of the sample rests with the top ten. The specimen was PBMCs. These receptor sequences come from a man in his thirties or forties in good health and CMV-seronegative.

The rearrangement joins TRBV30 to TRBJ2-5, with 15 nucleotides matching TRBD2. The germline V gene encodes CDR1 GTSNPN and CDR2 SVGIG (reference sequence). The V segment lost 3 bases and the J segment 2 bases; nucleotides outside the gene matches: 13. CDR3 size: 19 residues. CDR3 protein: CAWSSVRTSGGAGQETQYF. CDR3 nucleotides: TGTGCCTGGAGCTCCGTTAGGACTAGCGGGGGGGCGGGGCAAGAGACCCAGTACTTC.

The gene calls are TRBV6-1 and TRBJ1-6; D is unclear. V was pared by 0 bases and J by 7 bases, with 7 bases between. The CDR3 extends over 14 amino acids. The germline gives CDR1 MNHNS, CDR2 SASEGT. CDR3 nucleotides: TGTGCCAGCAGTGAAGCCGGGGAAAATTCACCCCTCCACTTT. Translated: CASSEAGENSPLHF.

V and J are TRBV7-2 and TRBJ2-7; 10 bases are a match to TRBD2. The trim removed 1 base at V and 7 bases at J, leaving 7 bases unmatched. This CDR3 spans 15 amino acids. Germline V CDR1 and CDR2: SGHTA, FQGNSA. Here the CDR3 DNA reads TGTGCCAGCAGCTTAGGTTCTAGCGGGAGTTGGGAGCAGTACTTC. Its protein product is CASSLGSSGSWEQYF.

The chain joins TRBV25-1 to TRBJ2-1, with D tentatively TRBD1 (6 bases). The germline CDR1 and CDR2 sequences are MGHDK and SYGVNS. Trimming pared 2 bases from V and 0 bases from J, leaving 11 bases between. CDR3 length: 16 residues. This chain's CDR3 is CASSEPGVSSYNEQFF. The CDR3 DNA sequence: TGTGCCAGCAGTGAACCAGGGGTTAGCTCCTACAATGAGCAGTTCTTC. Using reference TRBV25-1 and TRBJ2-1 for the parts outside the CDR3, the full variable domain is EADIYQTPRYLVIGTGKKITLECSQTMGHDKMYWYQQDPGMELHLIHYSYGVNSTEKGDLSSESTVSRIRTEHFPLTLESARPSHTSQYLCASSEPGVSSYNEQFFGPGTRLTVL.

The CDR3 region is CASSPQFQGGYEQYF. CDR3 nucleotide sequence: TGTGCCAGCTCACCACAATTCCAGGGAGGGTACGAGCAGTACTTC. The V and J genes are TRBV18 and TRBJ2-7; 7 nucleotides agree with TRBD2. The CDR3 extends over 15 amino acids. Losses at the gene ends were 1 base for V and 4 bases for J; bases not matched to a gene: 7. Per the germline V gene, CDR1 is KGHSH and CDR2 is LQKENI.

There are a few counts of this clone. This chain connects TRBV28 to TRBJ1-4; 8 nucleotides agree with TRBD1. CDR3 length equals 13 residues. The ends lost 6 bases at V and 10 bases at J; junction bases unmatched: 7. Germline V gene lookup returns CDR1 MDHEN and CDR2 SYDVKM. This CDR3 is CASRTGGLGKLFF. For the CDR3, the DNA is TGTGCCAGCAGAACAGGGGGACTGGGAAAACTGTTTTTT. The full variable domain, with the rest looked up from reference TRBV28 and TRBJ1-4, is DVKVTQSSRYLVKRTGEKVFLECVQDMDHENMFWYRQDPGLGLRLIYFSYDVKMKEKGDIPEGYSVSREKKERFSLILESASTNQTSMYLCASRTGGLGKLFFGSGTQLSVL.

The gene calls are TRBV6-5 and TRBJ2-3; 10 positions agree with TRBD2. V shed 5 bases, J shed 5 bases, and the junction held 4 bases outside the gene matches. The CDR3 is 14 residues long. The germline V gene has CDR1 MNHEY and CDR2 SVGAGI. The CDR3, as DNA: TGTGCCAGCAGTAAGCGGGGGGGAGTAGATACGCAGTATTTT. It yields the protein CASSKRGGVDTQYF.

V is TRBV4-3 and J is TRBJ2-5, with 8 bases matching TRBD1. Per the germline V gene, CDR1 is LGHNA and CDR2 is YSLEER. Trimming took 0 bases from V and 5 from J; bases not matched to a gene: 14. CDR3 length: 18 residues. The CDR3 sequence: CASSQDAGGAGGRETQYF. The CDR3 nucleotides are TGCGCCAGCAGCCAAGATGCTGGTGGGGCAGGGGGCCGGGAGACCCAGTACTTC.

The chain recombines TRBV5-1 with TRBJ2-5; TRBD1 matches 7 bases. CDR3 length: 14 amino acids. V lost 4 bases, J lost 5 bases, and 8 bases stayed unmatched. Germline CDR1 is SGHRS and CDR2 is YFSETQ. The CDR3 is CASSPNRGQETQYF. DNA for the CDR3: TGCGCCAGCAGCCCGAACAGGGGACAGGAGACCCAGTACTTC.